This entry concerns a single T cell receptor beta chain. The target antigen is unknown. CDR3 length: 16 amino acids. V was cut by 0 bases and J by 0 bases, with 11 bases left in between. The germline gives CDR1 LGHNA, CDR2 YNFKEQ. These data come from a study of cytomegalovirus exposure and HLA in healthy donors. With 60 Vbeta and 13 Jbeta primers, the PCR was carried out. Clones were sequenced by immunoSEQ multiplex PCR, and TCRdb holds only the in-frame ones, with some missing. The sample consists of about 7,200 clones, roughly half of them appearing once. Findings of the study overall: The authors confirmed in vitro that three CMV-associated chains were specific for CMV antigens.

The specimen was PBMCs. This sequence originates from a young man in good health and CMV-seropositive. The V gene is TRBV4-2, the J gene TRBJ1-1; weak D call: TRBD1 (6 bases). CDR3 bases: TGTGCCAGCAGCCAAGAAACAGGGCGCATGAACACTGAAGCTTTCTTT. This encodes CASSQETGRMNTEAFF.